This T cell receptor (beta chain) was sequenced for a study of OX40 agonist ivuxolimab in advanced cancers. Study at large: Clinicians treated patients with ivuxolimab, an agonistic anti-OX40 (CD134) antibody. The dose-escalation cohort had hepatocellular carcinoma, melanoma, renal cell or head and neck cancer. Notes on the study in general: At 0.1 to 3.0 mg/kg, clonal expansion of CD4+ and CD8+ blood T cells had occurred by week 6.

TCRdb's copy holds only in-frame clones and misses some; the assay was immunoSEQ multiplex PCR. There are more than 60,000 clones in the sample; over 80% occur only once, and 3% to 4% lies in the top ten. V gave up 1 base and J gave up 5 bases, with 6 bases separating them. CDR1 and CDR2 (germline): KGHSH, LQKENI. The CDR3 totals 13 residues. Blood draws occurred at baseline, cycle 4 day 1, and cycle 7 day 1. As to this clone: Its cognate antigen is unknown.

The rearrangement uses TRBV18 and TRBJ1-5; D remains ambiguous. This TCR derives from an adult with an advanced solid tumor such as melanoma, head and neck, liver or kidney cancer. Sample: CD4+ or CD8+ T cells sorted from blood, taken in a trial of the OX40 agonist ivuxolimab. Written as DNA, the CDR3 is TGTGCCAGCTCACCACAGCCTGATCAGCCCCAGCATTTT. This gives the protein CASSPQPDQPQHF.